The following is a T cell receptor beta chain sequence with its context. This clone was seen many times. This clone's antigen is unknown. Per-base qualities were not stored, and no clone one base away is much larger. No patient had received any treatment before thyroid surgery. Patient clinical samples collected from about 2011 to 2018 were retrospectively analysed using T-cell receptor beta sequencing. The sample belongs to a study of metastatic and nonmetastatic thyroid tumors (dated by TCRdb to the early 2020s). Context from the whole study: The researchers compared repertoires between peripheral blood samples and tumor or nodule tissue samples from patients with malignant or benign thyroid disease.

Results the study describes overall, beyond this receptor: TCR beta diversity was reported as significantly higher in malignant tumors than in benign nodules, in both blood and tumor samples.

Library preparation employed PCR. The sequencer listed for this sample is Illumina HiSeq 4000. High-throughput sequencing was used to profile the TCR beta-chain CDR3 region of each patient. Regarding the original processing steps: A classifier to discriminate distant-metastatic papillary thyroid cancer patients was built from CDR3 differences across clinicopathological groups. Repertoire diversity was assessed with the Shannon index, and tumor-blood repertoire similarity with the Morisita-Horn index. TCRdb cleaned the public reads at Q25 with fastp, built clones with MiXCR and kept in-frame beta chains. TCRdb's processing, not the study's, gives the V and J calls here. The sample table contains roughly 15,000 clones; only one count was recorded for approximately 24% of them. 22% of the sample is in the top ten clones. The receptor's source is a female donor with papillary thyroid cancer or a benign thyroid nodule (not recorded which). Some clones in this sample may be carry-over from other donors' samples. Sequencing was carried out using tumor tissue.

Here is the DNA: TGTGCCTGGAGAAGCCTCAGTGGGAACACTGAAGCTTTCTTT. Its product reads: CAWRSLSGNTEAFF. The V and J genes are TRBV30 and TRBJ1-1; confidence is insufficient to name the D gene. The CDR3 has 14 amino acids, counting the end cysteine and phenylalanine. This entry keeps only the CDR3 DNA: 42 bases, framed from base 1. Trimming takes 3 bases from V and 1 base from J, and the germline ends sit 12 bases apart. As encoded in the germline V gene (reference sequence), CDR1 is GTSNPN while CDR2 is SVGIG.